Shown below are 24 T cell receptor beta chains from a single sample sequenced in a study of beta chain features in type 1 diabetes. TCRB transcripts that were expressed got sequenced, as all of the isolated RNA had been reverse transcribed. The table came from immunoSEQ multiplex PCR; TCRdb's copy has only in-frame clones and leaves some out. The table includes about 360,000 clones, roughly 12% detected once. Specimen: naive CD4+ T cells from blood. These receptors all stem from a man between 18 and 29 years old in good health.

This clone has only a few counts. The genes are TRBV7-8 and TRBJ2-2; 8 bases line up with TRBD1. The germline gives CDR1 SGHVS, CDR2 FQNEAQ. The V segment lost 6 bases and the J segment 4 bases; nucleotides outside the gene matches: 7. The CDR3 is 15 amino acids. The CDR3 DNA reads TGTGCCAGCAGTAACAGACAGGGGCGCACCGGGGAGCTGTTTTTT. This sequence encodes CASSNRQGRTGELFF. Based on the CDR3 plus reference TRBV7-8 and TRBJ2-2, the full variable domain is GAGVSQSPRYKVAKRGQDVALRCDPISGHVSLFWYQQALGQGPEFLTYFQNEAQLDKSGLPSDRFFAERPEGSVSTLKIQRTQQEDSAVYLCASSNRQGRTGELFFGEGSRLTVL.

This chain connects TRBV7-2 to TRBJ2-1; no clear D. V gave up 5 bases and J gave up 5 bases, with 13 bases separating them. CDR1 is SGHTA, CDR2 FQGNSA, per germline. The CDR3 runs 14 residues. CDR3 sequence: CASSPRRTNNEQFF. The DNA for the CDR3 is TGTGCCAGCAGCCCCCGGAGAACCAACAATGAGCAGTTCTTC.

This clone was observed a handful of times. V is TRBV6-5 and J is TRBJ2-4; 7 bases are shared with TRBD2. This CDR3 has 11 amino acids. After removal of 4 bases from V and 9 bases from J, the junction contained 0 bases not matched to a gene. From germline, CDR1 is MNHEY and CDR2 SVGAGI. The CDR3 DNA reads as TGTGCCAGCAGTTGGGGGGGCATTCAGTACTTC. As protein: CASSWGGIQYF.

This clone was counted a few times. This chain joins TRBV14 and TRBJ1-2; TRBD1 might be the D (6 bases). Germline CDR1 reads SGHDN; CDR2 reads FVKESK. This CDR3 is 15 amino acids long. Trimming took 4 bases from V and 6 from J, leaving 18 bases between them. CDR3 bases: TGTGCCAGCAGCCTACGCAGGGGTATTTCGAATGGCTACACCTTC. It specifies CASSLRRGISNGYTF.

The rearrangement links TRBV5-6 to TRBJ2-1; tentative D call: TRBD2 (6 bases). The germline V gene encodes CDR1 SGHDT and CDR2 YYEEEE. The V end was cut by 2 bases, the J end by 3 bases, with 12 bases between. The CDR3 extends over 15 amino acids. CDR3 DNA sequence: TGTGCCAGCAGCTTTAATAGCGGTTACTACAATGAGCAGTTCTTC. Translation: CASSFNSGYYNEQFF. The full variable domain, with the rest looked up from reference TRBV5-6 and TRBJ2-1, is DAGVTQSPTHLIKTRGQQVTLRCSPKSGHDTVSWYQQALGQGPQFIFQYYEEEERQRGNFPDRFSGHQFPNYSSELNVNALLLGDSALYLCASSFNSGYYNEQFFGPGTRLTVL.

The J gene is TRBJ1-5, the V gene TRBV30; D call uncertain. The CDR3 extends over 13 amino acids. Trimming cost V 7 bases and J 2 bases, with 12 bases left between them. Germline values: CDR1 GTSNPN, CDR2 SVGIG (reference sequence). CDR3 sequence (DNA): TGTGCCTCCTCGGTAAACCGCAATCAGCCCCAGCATTTT. This translates into CASSVNRNQPQHF.

The chain joins TRBV7-2 to TRBJ2-1, with a weak D call TRBD1 (5 bases). The CDR3 runs 14 residues. The germline V gene has CDR1 SGHTA and CDR2 FQGNSA. The V end lost 3 bases, the J end lost 3 bases, and 9 bases lay between the germline ends. The CDR3 DNA follows: TGTGCCAGCAGCTTTTCCGACAGCTACAATGAGCAGTTCTTC. This encodes CASSFSDSYNEQFF.

This clone came up a few times. The rearrangement links TRBV9 to TRBJ1-1; D remains unclear. The CDR3 has 18 amino acids. With 4 bases removed from V and 0 bases from J, the gap between germline ends came to 22 bases. The V gene's germline CDR1 is SGDLS and CDR2 YYNGEE. The CDR3 DNA reads as TGTGCCAGCAGCTCCCCGTCCCCCCGGGGTAACATGAACACTGAAGCTTTCTTT. It translates to CASSSPSPRGNMNTEAFF.

The chain uses TRBV30 and TRBJ1-6; the D is unclear. The CDR3 has 13 residues. Germline CDR1 GTSNPN, CDR2 SVGIG (reference sequence). V lost 1 base, J lost 7 bases, and 8 bases lay in between. CDR3 residues: CAWSGTGNSPLHF. The CDR3 DNA is TGTGCCTGGAGTGGCACGGGGAATTCACCCCTCCACTTT.

This clone has more than one count but fewer than ten. The chain employs TRBV7-6 and TRBJ2-7; D unresolved. The CDR3 is made up of 13 amino acids. Trimming took off 2 bases at V and 2 bases at J, with 7 bases between the two ends. Germline V gives CDR1 SGHVS, CDR2 FNYEAQ. CDR3 coding DNA: TGTGCCAGCAGCTTATTCGCAGCCTACGAGCAGTACTTC. Encoded protein: CASSLFAAYEQYF.

This clone was seen a handful of times. The rearrangement joins TRBV7-2 to TRBJ1-2; possible D gene TRBD1, 6 bases. The CDR3 runs 14 residues. Germline V CDR1 and CDR2: SGHTA, FQGNSA. The V end lost 1 base, the J end lost 5 bases, and 11 bases lay between the germline ends. As DNA, the CDR3 is TGTGCCAGCAGCTTAGTCGGGACAACTTATGGCTACACCTTC. This sequence encodes CASSLVGTTYGYTF. Drawing the rest from reference TRBV7-2 and TRBJ1-2, the complete variable domain is GAGVSQSPSNKVTEKGKDVELRCDPISGHTALYWYRQSLGQGLEFLIYFQGNSAPDKSGLPSDRFSAERTGGSVSTLTIQRTQQEDSAVYLCASSLVGTTYGYTFGSGTRLTVV.

In its sample, this clone was seen a few times. The CDR3 nucleotides read TGTGCCACGCAGGGTAACCGGCAGCCCCAGCATTTT. Translated, it gives CATQGNRQPQHF. This chain uses TRBV28 with TRBJ1-5, with D possibly being TRBD1 (5 bases). Deletions cut 10 bases from V and 7 bases from J, with 14 bases between. The V gene's germline CDR1 is MDHEN and CDR2 SYDVKM. CDR3 length equals 12 residues.

The CDR3 DNA follows: TGTGCCAGCAGTCAGGACAGGGGGGATCCCGGGGAGCTGTTTTTT. Translation: CASSQDRGDPGELFF. This rearrangement joins TRBV7-2 to TRBJ2-2; 10 nucleotides agree with TRBD1. Germline values: CDR1 SGHTA, CDR2 FQGNSA. With V trimmed by 6 bases and J by 6 bases, 7 bases remained unmatched. This CDR3 has 15 residues.

This clone was counted between two and nine times. The genes are TRBV9 and TRBJ1-6; D not certain. V was shortened by 4 bases and J by 6 bases, with 5 bases between the two germline ends. This CDR3 comprises 12 residues. Germline V gene lookup returns CDR1 SGDLS and CDR2 YYNGEE. The CDR3 loop is CASSRLNSPLHF. Here the CDR3 DNA reads TGTGCCAGCAGCCGACTTAATTCACCCCTCCACTTT.

The chain recombines TRBV6-5 with TRBJ1-2; D gene ambiguous. The CDR3 is 13 residues long. The germline gives CDR1 MNHEY, CDR2 SVGAGI. Trimming took 2 bases from V and 3 from J, leaving 7 bases between them. The CDR3 protein is CASSYRDYYGYTF. The DNA for the CDR3 is TGTGCCAGCAGTTACAGAGACTACTATGGCTACACCTTC.

This clone was counted a few times. The chain joins TRBV21-1 to TRBJ1-5; the table names TRBD1, a call not compared with the DNA. TRBV21-1 is designated a pseudogene. CDR3 size: 16 residues. The CDR3 reads CASSKEGQFSNQPQHF. The CDR3 DNA follows: TGTGCCAGCAGCAAAGAAGGACAGTTTAGCAATCAGCCCCAGCATTTT.

This clone was seen a handful of times. Other nucleotide sequences from this sample produce the same CDR3. This chain links TRBV30 with TRBJ1-5; no clear D. The germline V and J ends were trimmed by 0 bases and 4 bases, with 7 bases remaining between them. Germline V lookup: CDR1 GTSNPN, CDR2 SVGIG (reference sequence). The CDR3 is 13 amino acids. The DNA of the CDR3 is TGTGCCTGGAGTGTGACTGGGAATCAGCCCCAGCATTTT. Protein sequence: CAWSVTGNQPQHF.

The V and J genes are TRBV30 and TRBJ2-1; tentative D call: TRBD2 (5 bases). Germline CDR1 reads GTSNPN; CDR2 reads SVGIG (reference sequence). V lost 3 bases and J 8 bases, leaving 8 bases between the germline ends. This CDR3 contains 11 residues. CDR3 sequence: CAWRDFDEQFF. The CDR3, as DNA: TGTGCCTGGAGGGACTTTGATGAGCAGTTCTTC.

In its sample, this clone was seen a few times. The chain is built from TRBV7-3 and TRBJ2-5; perhaps TRBD2 as D (6 bases). This CDR3 is 15 amino acids long. Germline CDR1 reads SGHTA; CDR2 reads FQGTGA. V was clipped by 0 bases and J by 0 bases, with 8 bases between them. CDR3 protein: CASSLTRTNQETQYF. As DNA, the CDR3 is TGTGCCAGCAGCTTAACTCGGACTAACCAAGAGACCCAGTACTTC.

This chain uses TRBV19 with TRBJ2-1; 11 bases are a match to TRBD2. The CDR3 runs to 15 residues. V lost 0 bases, J lost 6 bases, and 1 base stayed unmatched. Germline V gives CDR1 LNHDA, CDR2 SQIVND (reference sequence). CDR3 loop: CASSIETSGSNEQFF. In DNA form, the CDR3 reads TGTGCCAGTAGTATAGAAACTAGCGGGAGCAATGAGCAGTTCTTC.

This chain connects TRBV4-2 to TRBJ1-3, with a tentative D call TRBD1 (6 bases). The CDR3 extends over 15 amino acids. Germline V lookup: CDR1 LGHNA, CDR2 YNFKEQ. V was trimmed by 4 bases and J by 0 bases, leaving 10 bases between them. CDR3 DNA: TGTGCCAGCAGCCCGGAGACAGGCTCTGGAAACACCATATATTTT. Residues: CASSPETGSGNTIYF.

This clone has just a few counts. V usage is TRBV5-1 and J usage is TRBJ2-5; D might be TRBD2 (6 bases). From germline, CDR1 is SGHRS and CDR2 YFSETQ. Trimming pared 0 bases from V and 2 bases from J, leaving 11 bases between. This CDR3 region has 15 residues. CDR3 in amino acids: CASSLGLSGQETQYF. In DNA form, the CDR3 reads TGCGCCAGCAGCTTGGGGCTTAGCGGACAAGAGACCCAGTACTTC.

This clone has a handful of counts. The chain carries TRBV7-3 and TRBJ2-1; TRBD2 is a possible D gene (5 bases). The CDR3 is 14 amino acids. Germline V gene lookup returns CDR1 SGHTA and CDR2 FQGTGA. V was cut by 6 bases and J by 6 bases, with 15 bases left in between. In DNA, the CDR3 is TGTGCCAGCAGTCCGGACTGGGTTGGCAATGAGCAGTTCTTC. Translating it yields CASSPDWVGNEQFF.

This clone was observed a few times. This sequence joins TRBV4-3 and TRBJ2-3, with 12 positions matching TRBD2. Unmatched junction bases numbered 3, after V lost 4 bases and J lost 7 bases. Germline assignment: CDR1 LGHNA and CDR2 YSLEER. The CDR3 runs 14 residues. DNA of the CDR3: TGCGCCAGCAGCCGGGGACTAGCGGGTAATACGCAGTATTTT. Its protein is CASSRGLAGNTQYF.